Detailed here is one T cell receptor (beta chain). This clonotype was recorded only once. It lacks a known antigen. No clone much larger than this one lies a single base away; base qualities are absent. Evidence from one read is weak. The protocol used for the library was PCR. TCRdb shows the sequencer as Illumina HiSeq 2500. To normalize quantification of the TCRbeta repertoire, the TCR libraries were built with molecular barcoding that relied on unique molecular identifiers. TCRdb reanalyzed the raw reads on its own, using fastp at Q25 for trimming and MiXCR for clone calling, and kept in-frame beta chains. All rows with the same CDR3 protein become a single entry with the most common DNA and genes. For this sample the table gives around 380,000 distinct CDR3 sequences, of which roughly 11% were detected only once. In total, the top ten clones hold roughly 6% of the sample. The data stem from a study of T-cell reconstitution after alpha-beta-depleted transplantation in children (dated by TCRdb to the mid-2010s). Study-wide context: The study quantitatively tracked T-cell immune reconstitution after TCRalphabeta/CD19-depleted allogeneic hematopoietic cell transplantation in children using TCR repertoire profiling.

Inclusive of the bounding cysteine and valine, the CDR3 is 13 residues long. The only DNA kept is the CDR3, 39 bases in frame from the first base. Taken from the germline V gene (reference sequence), the CDR1 and CDR2 loops are GTSNPN and SVGIG. V is trimmed back by 2 bases and J by 4 bases, and the junction contains 5 bases that no gene match accounts for. The sequence derives from a human donor who donated a stem cell graft to a child with acute myeloid leukemia. Rearrangement joined TRBV30 to TRBJ2-7; 7 bases in the junction line up with TRBD1. The sequenced sample was PBMCs from the stem cell graft donor, obtained from the stem cell graft. CDR3 sequence: CAWSFGTDYEQYV. The DNA sequence is as follows: TGTGCCTGGAGTTTCGGGACAGATTACGAGCAGTACGTC.